This T cell receptor (beta chain) was recorded in a study of cytomegalovirus exposure and HLA in healthy donors. Study-level results: TCR beta V segments were, for the most part, productive about 87% or about 30% of the time in an earlier analysis. Altogether, 164 TCR beta chains were recorded as cytomegalovirus-associated. Excluded: some indistinguishable V segments such as TRBV6-2 and TRBV6-3.

This clone has only one observation. Its cognate antigen is unknown. The primer mix had 60 Vbeta and 13 Jbeta primers. Method: immunoSEQ multiplex PCR; TCRdb's copy keeps in-frame clones and lacks some. Counted here are about 140,000 clones, about three quarters occurring once; the ten biggest clones make up approximately 4%. CDR3 length equals 16 residues. Germline lookup yields CDR1 MNHEY and CDR2 SMNVEV (reference sequence). V shed 3 bases and J 2 bases; nucleotides not matched to a gene: 6. The chain is built from TRBV27 and TRBJ2-7; 11 bases align to TRBD2. This sequence originates from a man between 18 and 35 years old in good health and CMV-seronegative. The source material was PBMCs. CDR3 sequence: CASSFLAGGVPYEQYF. The DNA of the CDR3 is TGTGCCAGCAGTTTCTTAGCGGGGGGGGTGCCCTACGAGCAGTACTTC.